Below are 24 T cell receptor beta chains sequenced from a single sample in a study of glioma-infiltrating T cells after dendritic cell vaccination. Time point specified: after dendritic cell vaccination, including at tumor progression/relapse. Measured with immunoSEQ multiplex PCR; TCRdb has only the in-frame clones, and not every one. The sample lists some 90,000 clones; around four fifths were seen once. Sequencing was performed on blood, taken after dendritic cell vaccination. The receptor source for this set is a human donor with glioblastoma.

In its sample, this clone was seen a few times. The rearrangement links TRBV7-2 to TRBJ1-5; D gene unclear. V was trimmed by 4 bases and J by 6 bases, leaving 13 bases between them. Germline CDR1 is SGHTA and CDR2 is FQGNSA. The CDR3 runs to 14 residues. The CDR3 DNA is TGTGCCAGCAGCTCATTCGGGGAAAGTCAGCCCCAGCATTTT. Translating it yields CASSSFGESQPQHF.

The DNA of the CDR3 is TGTGCCAGCAGCCTCCGGGAATATCAGCCCCAGCATTTT. Residues: CASSLREYQPQHF. This chain connects TRBV27 to TRBJ1-5; D is undetermined. Trimming took off 6 bases at V and 5 bases at J, with 11 bases between the two ends. This CDR3 comprises 13 residues. Germline lookup yields CDR1 MNHEY and CDR2 SMNVEV (reference sequence).

V is TRBV9 and J is TRBJ2-5; the match to TRBD2 covers 11 bases. V lost 2 bases, J lost 3 bases, and 6 bases stayed unmatched. This CDR3 has 16 amino acids. Per the germline V gene, CDR1 is SGDLS and CDR2 is YYNGEE. The CDR3 bases are TGTGCCAGCAGCGTTAGACTAGCGGGGTCCGAAGAGACCCAGTACTTC. Translation: CASSVRLAGSEETQYF.

The chain couples TRBV27 to TRBJ2-1; D gene ambiguous. CDR3 length: 14 residues. From germline, CDR1 is MNHEY and CDR2 SMNVEV (reference sequence). Deletions cut 4 bases from V and 0 bases from J, with 7 bases between. The CDR3 loop is CASSSYGSYNEQFF. The DNA of the CDR3 is TGTGCCAGCAGTTCCTATGGCTCCTACAATGAGCAGTTCTTC.

There are a few counts of this clone. This sequence joins TRBV6-1 and TRBJ1-1; D call uncertain. The CDR3 has 13 residues. From germline, CDR1 is MNHNS and CDR2 SASEGT. The V and J ends lost 7 bases and 1 base respectively, with 10 bases between them. The CDR3 nucleotides read TGTGCCAGCACCCTGACATGGAACACTGAAGCTTTCTTT. This encodes CASTLTWNTEAFF.

The V call is TRBV18, the J call TRBJ2-3; TRBD2 matches at 7 bases. V was clipped by 5 bases and J by 2 bases; unmatched bases: 10. The germline V gene has CDR1 KGHSH and CDR2 LQKENI. The CDR3 contains 16 residues. CDR3 nucleotide sequence: TGTGCCAGCTCATCCAAAGCTAGCGGTTACACAGATACGCAGTATTTT. It encodes CASSSKASGYTDTQYF.

In this sample, this clone turned up once. This chain connects TRBV30 to TRBJ2-5; 11 bases are shared with TRBD2. V shed 4 bases and J 5 bases; nucleotides not matched to a gene: 12. This CDR3 spans 16 amino acids. Germline V gives CDR1 GTSNPN, CDR2 SVGIG (reference sequence). The CDR3 DNA is TGTGCCTGGAACCCTATTGATAGCGGGAGGGGGGAGACCCAGTACTTC. This translates into CAWNPIDSGRGETQYF.

This clone occurred once. The chain recombines TRBV5-1 with TRBJ1-1; TRBD1 agrees at 8 bases. From germline, CDR1 is SGHRS and CDR2 YFSETQ. The CDR3 has 14 amino acids. The junction had 3 bases not matched to a gene; V was cut back by 0 bases and J by 5 bases. The CDR3 sequence is CASSLARQGTEAFF. The DNA for the CDR3 is TGCGCCAGCAGCTTGGCGCGACAGGGGACTGAAGCTTTCTTT.

The chain couples TRBV7-9 to TRBJ2-5, with 7 bases identical to TRBD2. The tail of the sequence fits TRBJ2-7 better, so the J call may be wrong. Germline lookup yields CDR1 SEHNR and CDR2 FQNEAQ (reference sequence). The length of the CDR3 is 14 residues. The CDR3 here is CASSHTTGGDEQYF. CDR3 nucleotides: TGTGCCAGCAGCCACACTACGGGAGGAGACGAGCAGTACTTC.

The chain employs TRBV11-2 and TRBJ1-4; 11 nucleotides line up with TRBD1. Germline CDR1 SGHAT, CDR2 FQNNGV. V was clipped by 1 base and J by 2 bases; unmatched bases: 9. This CDR3 has 19 residues. CDR3 residues: CASSLGRWDRGTTNEKLFF. CDR3 sequence (DNA): TGTGCCAGCAGCTTAGGGCGGTGGGACAGGGGGACTACTAATGAAAAACTGTTTTTT.

This chain connects TRBV25-1 to TRBJ1-6, with D perhaps matching TRBD1 (6 bases). V lost 4 bases and J lost 1, with 14 bases in between. The CDR3 length is 17 residues. Germline loops: CDR1 MGHDK, CDR2 SYGVNS. As DNA, the CDR3 is TGTGCCAGCAGTGCCATCAAAAGGGGGTCCTATAATTCACCCCTCCACTTT. Translating gives CASSAIKRGSYNSPLHF.

CDR3 sequence: CASRSPGQETQYF. Written as DNA, the CDR3 is TGTGCCAGCAGGTCTCCGGGGCAAGAGACCCAGTACTTC. The gene calls are TRBV7-2 and TRBJ2-5; perhaps TRBD2 as D (5 bases). Trimming removed 6 bases from V and 2 bases from J, with 10 bases in between. The CDR3 covers 13 residues. Germline V gene data show CDR1 as SGHTA and CDR2 as FQGNSA.

This clone was counted once. Here the CDR3 reads CASSPNRGRPYEQYF. CDR3 nucleotides: TGTGCCAGCTCTCCTAACAGGGGGCGCCCCTACGAGCAGTACTTC. The chain recombines TRBV18 with TRBJ2-7; 9 nucleotides agree with TRBD1. This CDR3 contains 15 residues. The germline V gene has CDR1 KGHSH and CDR2 LQKENI. V trimming: 6 bases; J trimming: 2 bases; junction bases outside the gene matches: 8.

The rearrangement links TRBV5-6 to TRBJ2-3, with TRBD2 matching over 9 bases. CDR3 size: 14 residues. After removal of 4 bases from V and 4 bases from J, the junction contained 4 bases not matched to a gene. CDR1 and CDR2 (germline): SGHDT, YYEEEE. CDR3 region: CASSLIAGADTQYF. For the CDR3, the DNA is TGTGCCAGCAGCCTAATAGCGGGGGCAGATACGCAGTATTTT.

The genes are TRBV19 and TRBJ2-3, with 7 bases identical to TRBD2. Germline assignment: CDR1 LNHDA and CDR2 SQIVND (reference sequence). V was clipped by 7 bases and J by 5 bases; unmatched bases: 6. CDR3 size: 13 residues. CDR3: CASNRGVQDTQYF. DNA of the CDR3: TGTGCCAGTAACCGGGGGGTCCAAGATACGCAGTATTTT. The variable domain in full, completed from reference TRBV19 and TRBJ2-3, reads DGGITQSPKYLFRKEGQNVTLSCEQNLNHDAMYWYRQDPGQGLRLIYYSQIVNDFQKGDIAEGYSVSREKKESFPLTVTSAQKNPTAFYLCASNRGVQDTQYFGPGTRLTVL.

The rearrangement uses TRBV6-1 and TRBJ1-5; 8 bases are a match to TRBD1. The CDR3 length is 15 residues. Trimming took 2 bases from V and 6 from J; bases not matched to a gene: 6. From germline, CDR1 is MNHNS and CDR2 SASEGT. The CDR3: CASSENPGGLQPQHF. DNA of the CDR3: TGTGCCAGCAGTGAAAATCCAGGGGGCCTTCAGCCCCAGCATTTT.

This clone was detected only once. The chain uses TRBV11-2 and TRBJ2-4; 9 nucleotides align to TRBD2. Germline V gene lookup returns CDR1 SGHAT and CDR2 FQNNGV. V lost 4 bases to trimming and J lost 7 bases; unmatched junction nucleotides: 14. The CDR3 sequence is 17 residues long. The CDR3 sequence is CASSSRGIAGVGNIQYF. The CDR3 nucleotides are TGTGCCAGCAGCTCCCGGGGGATAGCGGGAGTTGGGAACATTCAGTACTTC.

The V and J genes are TRBV5-1 and TRBJ1-1, with D uncertain. The V gene lost 1 base and the J gene lost 1 base, with 5 bases spanning the gap. The CDR3 is 13 amino acids. Germline V gene sequence: CDR1 SGHRS, CDR2 YFSETQ. CDR3 in DNA: TGCGCCAGCAGCTTGTCCTCGAACACTGAAGCTTTCTTT. It specifies CASSLSSNTEAFF.

CDR3 in DNA: TGTGCCAGCAGCTTAGTTGGGGGGAGGAGCACAGATACGCAGTATTTT. Its translation is CASSLVGGRSTDTQYF. The rearrangement links TRBV7-8 to TRBJ2-3; D may be TRBD2 (6 bases). Germline CDR1 SGHVS, CDR2 FQNEAQ. The V end lost 1 base, the J end lost 0 bases, and 11 bases lay between the germline ends. The CDR3 covers 16 residues.

This clone has just a few counts. V is TRBV2 and J is TRBJ1-4; D possibly corresponds to TRBD1 (5 bases). Per germline, CDR1 SNHLY and CDR2 FYNNEI. CDR3 length: 15 residues. The germline V and J ends were trimmed by 6 bases and 4 bases, with 15 bases remaining between them. The CDR3 DNA is TGTGCCAGCAGGCGGGGGTTGGGGAATAATGAAAAACTGTTTTTT. It is translated as CASRRGLGNNEKLFF.

J is TRBJ2-1 and V is TRBV5-4, with TRBD2 identical over 9 bases. Germline CDR1 reads SGHNT; CDR2 reads YYREEE (reference sequence). V was clipped by 2 bases and J by 10 bases; unmatched bases: 4. CDR3 length: 13 residues. CDR3 nucleotide sequence: TGTGCCAGCAGCTTCCTAGCGGGAAACGAGCAGTTCTTC. Amino acid sequence: CASSFLAGNEQFF.

The chain joins TRBV10-2 to TRBJ1-5; D ambiguous. Germline lookup yields CDR1 WSHSY and CDR2 SAAADI. Trimming removed 3 bases at V and 0 bases at J, with 9 bases between. CDR3 size: 15 residues. The CDR3 loop is CASSDNSISNQPQHF. The CDR3 DNA sequence: TGCGCCAGCAGTGACAATAGTATTAGCAATCAGCCCCAGCATTTT.

The chain is built from TRBV5-1 and TRBJ1-4; TRBD1 agrees at 7 bases. The V segment lost 3 bases and the J segment 7 bases; nucleotides outside the gene matches: 6. The CDR3 has 14 residues. From germline, CDR1 is SGHRS and CDR2 YFSETQ. The CDR3 loop is CASSSGTVSEKLFF. CDR3 nucleotide sequence: TGCGCCAGCAGCTCCGGGACAGTGAGTGAAAAACTGTTTTTT.

This clone appeared a single time. CDR3 loop: CASSTRNRGTEAFF. For the CDR3, the DNA is TGTGCCAGCAGTACCAGAAACAGGGGGACTGAAGCTTTCTTT. The chain uses TRBV6-6 and TRBJ1-1; TRBD1 agrees at 8 bases. The V gene's germline CDR1 is MNHNY and CDR2 SVGAGI (reference sequence). Germline trimming cut 5 bases from V and 5 bases from J; bases unmatched to any gene: 7. The CDR3 has 14 residues.